This entry features one TCR beta chain sequence. The germline gives CDR1 SGHDT, CDR2 YYEEEE. V lost 3 bases and J 4 bases, leaving 13 bases between the germline ends. The CDR3 spans 14 residues. Time point meaning: after dendritic cell vaccination, including at tumor progression/relapse. The immunoSEQ assay amplified TCRB CDR3 from up to about 2 ug DNA. The PCR used 60 V beta and 13 J beta primers. Here immunoSEQ multiplex PCR was the method, and the copy in TCRdb shows in-frame clones only, minus some. The table includes about 76,000 clones, around 86% detected once. This specimen comes from a study of glioma-infiltrating T cells after dendritic cell vaccination. Study background: Patients received autologous tumor lysate-pulsed dendritic cell vaccination between about 2003 and 2012. Patients received three intradermal dendritic cell vaccine injections at biweekly intervals.

The sequence was obtained from a human donor with glioblastoma. This chain links TRBV5-6 with TRBJ1-2; TRBD1 might be the D (5 bases). Specimen: blood, collected after dendritic cell vaccination. The CDR3 DNA follows: TGTGCCAGCAGCTCTCCCCAGGGACTCTATGGCTACACCTTC. Its translation is CASSSPQGLYGYTF.